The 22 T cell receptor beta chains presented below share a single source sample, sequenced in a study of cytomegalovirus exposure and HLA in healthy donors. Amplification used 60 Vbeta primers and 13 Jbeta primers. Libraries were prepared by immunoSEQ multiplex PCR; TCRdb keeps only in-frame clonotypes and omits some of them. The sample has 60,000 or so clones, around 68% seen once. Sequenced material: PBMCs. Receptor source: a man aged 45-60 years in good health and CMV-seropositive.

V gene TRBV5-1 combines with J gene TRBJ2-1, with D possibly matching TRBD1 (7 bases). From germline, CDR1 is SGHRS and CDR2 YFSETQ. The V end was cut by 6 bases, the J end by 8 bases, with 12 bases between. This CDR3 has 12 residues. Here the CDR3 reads CASNLRGDEQFF. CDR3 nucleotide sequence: TGCGCCAGCAACCTCAGGGGGGATGAGCAGTTCTTC. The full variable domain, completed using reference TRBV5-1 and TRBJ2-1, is KAGVTQTPRYLIKTRGQQVTLSCSPISGHRSVSWYQQTPGQGLQFLFEYFSETQRNKGNFPGRFSGRQFSNSRSEMNVSTLELGDSALYLCASNLRGDEQFFGPGTRLTVL.

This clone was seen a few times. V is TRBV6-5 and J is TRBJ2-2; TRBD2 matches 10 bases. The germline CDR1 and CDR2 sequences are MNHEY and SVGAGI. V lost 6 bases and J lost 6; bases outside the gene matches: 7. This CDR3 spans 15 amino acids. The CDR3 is CASSRSGGPAGELFF. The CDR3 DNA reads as TGTGCCAGCAGCCGTAGCGGGGGGCCAGCCGGGGAGCTGTTTTTT.

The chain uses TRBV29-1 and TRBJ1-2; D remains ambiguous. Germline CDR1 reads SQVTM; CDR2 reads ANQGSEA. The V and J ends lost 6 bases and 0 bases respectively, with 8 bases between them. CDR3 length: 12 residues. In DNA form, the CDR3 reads TGCAGCGTGGCCGTGGCTAACTATGGCTACACCTTC. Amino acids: CSVAVANYGYTF.

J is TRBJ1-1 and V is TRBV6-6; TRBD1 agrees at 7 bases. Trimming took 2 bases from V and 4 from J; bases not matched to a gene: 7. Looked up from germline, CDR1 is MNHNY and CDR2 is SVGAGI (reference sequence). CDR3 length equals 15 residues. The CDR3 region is CASSYTRQGSTEAFF. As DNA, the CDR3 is TGTGCCAGCAGTTACACTCGACAGGGATCCACTGAAGCTTTCTTT.

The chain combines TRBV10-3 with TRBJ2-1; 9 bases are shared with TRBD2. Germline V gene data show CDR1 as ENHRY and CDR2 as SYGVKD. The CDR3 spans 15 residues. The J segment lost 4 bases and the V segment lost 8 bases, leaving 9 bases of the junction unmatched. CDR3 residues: CAIRLTSGLYNEQFF. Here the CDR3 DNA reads TGTGCCATCCGCCTGACTAGCGGCCTATACAATGAGCAGTTCTTC.

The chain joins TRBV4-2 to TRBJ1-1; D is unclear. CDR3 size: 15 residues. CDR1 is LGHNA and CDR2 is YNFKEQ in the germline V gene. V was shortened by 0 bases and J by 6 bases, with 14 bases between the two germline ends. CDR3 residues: CASSQDLGRTAEAFF. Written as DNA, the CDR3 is TGTGCCAGCAGCCAAGATCTAGGAAGAACCGCTGAAGCTTTCTTT.

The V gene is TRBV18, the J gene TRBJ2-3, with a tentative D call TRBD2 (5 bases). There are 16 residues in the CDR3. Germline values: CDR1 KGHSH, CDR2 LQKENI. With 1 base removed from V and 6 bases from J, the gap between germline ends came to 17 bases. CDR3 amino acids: CASSPLRGVEGDTQYF. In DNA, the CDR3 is TGTGCCAGCTCACCACTCCGGGGAGTCGAAGGGGATACGCAGTATTTT.

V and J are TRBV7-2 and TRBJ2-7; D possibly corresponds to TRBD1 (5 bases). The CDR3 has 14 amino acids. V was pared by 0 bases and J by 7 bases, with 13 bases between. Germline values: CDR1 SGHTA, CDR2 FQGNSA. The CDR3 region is CASSLATAGREQYF. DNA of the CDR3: TGTGCCAGCAGCTTAGCCACAGCAGGGCGGGAGCAGTACTTC.

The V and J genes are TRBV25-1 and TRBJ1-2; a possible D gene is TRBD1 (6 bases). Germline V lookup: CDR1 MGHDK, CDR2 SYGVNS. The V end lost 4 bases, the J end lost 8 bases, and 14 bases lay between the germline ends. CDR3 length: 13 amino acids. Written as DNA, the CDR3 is TGTGCCAGCAGTGGAACAGGGTTAGGAGGCTACACCTTC. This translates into CASSGTGLGGYTF.

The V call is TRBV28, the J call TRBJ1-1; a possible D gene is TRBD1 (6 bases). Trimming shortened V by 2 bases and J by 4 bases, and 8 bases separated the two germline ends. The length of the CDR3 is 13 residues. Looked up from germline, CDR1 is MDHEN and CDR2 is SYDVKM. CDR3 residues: CASSLQGLTEAFF. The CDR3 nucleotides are TGTGCCAGCAGTTTACAGGGGCTCACTGAAGCTTTCTTT. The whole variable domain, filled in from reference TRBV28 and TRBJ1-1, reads DVKVTQSSRYLVKRTGEKVFLECVQDMDHENMFWYRQDPGLGLRLIYFSYDVKMKEKGDIPEGYSVSREKKERFSLILESASTNQTSMYLCASSLQGLTEAFFGQGTRLTVV.

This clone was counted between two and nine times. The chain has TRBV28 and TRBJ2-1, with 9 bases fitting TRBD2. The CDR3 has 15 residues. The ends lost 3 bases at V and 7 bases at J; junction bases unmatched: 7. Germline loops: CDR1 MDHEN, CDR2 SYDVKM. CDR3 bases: TGTGCCAGCAGTTTCTTAGCGGGAGTCGGGAATGAGCAGTTCTTC. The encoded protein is CASSFLAGVGNEQFF.

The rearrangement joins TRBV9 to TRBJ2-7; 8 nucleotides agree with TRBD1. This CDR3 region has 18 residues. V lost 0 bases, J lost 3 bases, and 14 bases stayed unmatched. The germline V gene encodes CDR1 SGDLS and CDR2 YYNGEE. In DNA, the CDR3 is TGTGCCAGCAGCGTAGATCCTTATGGGACAGGACTGATCTACGAGCAGTACTTC. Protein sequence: CASSVDPYGTGLIYEQYF.

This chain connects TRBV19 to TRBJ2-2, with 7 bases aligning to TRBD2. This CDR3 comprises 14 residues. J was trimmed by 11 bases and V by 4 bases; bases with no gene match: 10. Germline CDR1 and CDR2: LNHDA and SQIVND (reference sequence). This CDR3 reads CASSREGLAAELFF. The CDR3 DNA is TGTGCCAGTAGTAGGGAGGGGCTGGCGGCCGAGCTGTTTTTT. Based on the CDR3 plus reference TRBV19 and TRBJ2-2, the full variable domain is DGGITQSPKYLFRKEGQNVTLSCEQNLNHDAMYWYRQDPGQGLRLIYYSQIVNDFQKGDIAEGYSVSREKKESFPLTVTSAQKNPTAFYLCASSREGLAAELFFGEGSRLTVL.

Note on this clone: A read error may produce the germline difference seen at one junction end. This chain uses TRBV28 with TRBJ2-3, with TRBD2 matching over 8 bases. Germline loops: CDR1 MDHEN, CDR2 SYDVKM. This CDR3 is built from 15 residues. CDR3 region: CASRLWTSSTDTQYF. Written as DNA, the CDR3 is TGTGCCAGCAGGTTATGGACTAGCAGCACAGATACGCAGTATTTT.

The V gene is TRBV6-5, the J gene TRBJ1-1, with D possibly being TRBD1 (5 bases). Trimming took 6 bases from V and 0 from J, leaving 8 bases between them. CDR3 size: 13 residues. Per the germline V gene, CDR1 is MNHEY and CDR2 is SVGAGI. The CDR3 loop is CASSPTVNTEAFF. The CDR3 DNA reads TGTGCCAGCAGCCCGACAGTGAACACTGAAGCTTTCTTT.

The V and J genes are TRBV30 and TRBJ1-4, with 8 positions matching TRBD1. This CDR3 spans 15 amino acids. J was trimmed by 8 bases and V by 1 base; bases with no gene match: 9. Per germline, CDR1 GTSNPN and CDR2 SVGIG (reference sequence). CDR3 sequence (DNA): TGTGCCTGGAGTGCCATAGGGACAGGACAGGAAAAACTGTTTTTT. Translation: CAWSAIGTGQEKLFF.

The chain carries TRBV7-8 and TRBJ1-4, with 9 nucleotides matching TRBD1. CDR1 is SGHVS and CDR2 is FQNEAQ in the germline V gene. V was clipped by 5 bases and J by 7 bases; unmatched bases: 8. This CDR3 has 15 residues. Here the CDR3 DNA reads TGTGCCAGCAGCCCCCGACAGGGGGTTCGTGAAAAACTGTTTTTT. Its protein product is CASSPRQGVREKLFF.

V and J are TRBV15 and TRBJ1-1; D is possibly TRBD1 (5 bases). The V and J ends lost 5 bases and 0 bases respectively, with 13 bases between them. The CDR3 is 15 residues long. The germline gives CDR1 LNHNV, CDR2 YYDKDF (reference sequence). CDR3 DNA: TGTGCCACCAGCTCCTCGTCAGGGTTGAACACTGAAGCTTTCTTT. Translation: CATSSSSGLNTEAFF.

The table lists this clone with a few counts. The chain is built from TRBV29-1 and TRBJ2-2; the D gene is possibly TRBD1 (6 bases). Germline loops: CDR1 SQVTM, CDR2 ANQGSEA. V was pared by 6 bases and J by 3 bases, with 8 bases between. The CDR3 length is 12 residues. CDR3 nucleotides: TGCAGCGTGCGACAGGACACCGGGGAGCTGTTTTTT. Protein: CSVRQDTGELFF.

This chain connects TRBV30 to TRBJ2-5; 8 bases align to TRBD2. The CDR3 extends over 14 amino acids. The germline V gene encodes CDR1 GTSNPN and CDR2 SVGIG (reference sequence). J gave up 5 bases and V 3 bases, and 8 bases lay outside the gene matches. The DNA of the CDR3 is TGTGCCTGGAGAAAAGCGGGAGCGGAGGAGACCCAGTACTTC. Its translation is CAWRKAGAEETQYF.

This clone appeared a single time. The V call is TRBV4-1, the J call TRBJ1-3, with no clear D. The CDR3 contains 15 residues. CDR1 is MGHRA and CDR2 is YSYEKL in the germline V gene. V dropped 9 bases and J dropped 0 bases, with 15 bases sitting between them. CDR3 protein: CASREGGHSGNTIYF. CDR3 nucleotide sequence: TGCGCCAGTAGAGAGGGAGGGCACTCTGGAAACACCATATATTTT.

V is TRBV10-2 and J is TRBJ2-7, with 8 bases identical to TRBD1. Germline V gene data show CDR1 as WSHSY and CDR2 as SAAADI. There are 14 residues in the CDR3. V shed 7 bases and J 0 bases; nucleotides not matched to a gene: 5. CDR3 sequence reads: CASTGGQGSYEQYF. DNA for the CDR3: TGCGCCAGCACAGGCGGACAGGGCTCCTACGAGCAGTACTTC.